This TCR beta chain was recovered during a study of blood T cell repertoires in COVID-19. Across the study: Both acute and convalescent COVID-19 samples were obtained from the United States, Italy and Spain.

Germline loops: CDR1 SEHNR, CDR2 FQNEAQ (reference sequence). The CDR3 runs to 15 residues. Germline trimming cut 6 bases from V and 5 bases from J; bases unmatched to any gene: 8. TCRdb's table, derived via immunoSEQ multiplex PCR, lists solely in-frame clones and lacks some. Found here are about 340,000 clones, under 95% of them singletons; the top ten hold around 3.5%. The chain has TRBV7-9 and TRBJ2-1; 9 bases agree with TRBD1. The sequence came from a woman aged 18-29 years who had recovered from COVID-19. Sequencing was done on a sample of peripheral blood. This chain's CDR3 is CASRPSGTGHNEQFF. The CDR3 bases are TGTGCCAGCAGGCCCTCGGGGACAGGGCACAATGAGCAGTTCTTC.